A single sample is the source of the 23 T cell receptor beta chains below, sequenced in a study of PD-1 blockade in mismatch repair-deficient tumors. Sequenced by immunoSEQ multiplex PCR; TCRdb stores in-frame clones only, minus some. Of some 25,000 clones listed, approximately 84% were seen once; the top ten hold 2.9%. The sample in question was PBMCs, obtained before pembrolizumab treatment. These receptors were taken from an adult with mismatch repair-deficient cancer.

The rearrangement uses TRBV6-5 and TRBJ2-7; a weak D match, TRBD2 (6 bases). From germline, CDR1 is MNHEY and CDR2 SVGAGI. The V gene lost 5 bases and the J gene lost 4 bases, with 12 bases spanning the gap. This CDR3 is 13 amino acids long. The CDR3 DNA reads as TGTGCCAGCAGTGGAGGGTCGCGTTACGAGCAGTACTTC. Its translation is CASSGGSRYEQYF.

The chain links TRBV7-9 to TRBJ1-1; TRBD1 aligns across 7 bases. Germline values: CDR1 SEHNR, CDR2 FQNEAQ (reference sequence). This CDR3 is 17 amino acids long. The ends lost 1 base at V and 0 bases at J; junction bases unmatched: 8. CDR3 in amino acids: CASSLVTTGLMNTEAFF. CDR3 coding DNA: TGTGCCAGCAGCTTAGTCACGACAGGGCTCATGAACACTGAAGCTTTCTTT.

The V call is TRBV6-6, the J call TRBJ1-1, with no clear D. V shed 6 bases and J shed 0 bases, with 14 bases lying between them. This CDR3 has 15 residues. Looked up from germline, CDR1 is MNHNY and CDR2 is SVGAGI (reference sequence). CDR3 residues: CASRRTATMNTEAFF. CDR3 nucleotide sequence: TGTGCCAGCAGGCGAACTGCAACCATGAACACTGAAGCTTTCTTT.

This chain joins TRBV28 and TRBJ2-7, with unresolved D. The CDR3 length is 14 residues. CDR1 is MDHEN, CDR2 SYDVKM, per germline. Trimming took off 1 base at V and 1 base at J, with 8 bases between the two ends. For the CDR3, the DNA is TGTGCCAGCAGTTTATTTCAGGTTTCCTACGAGCAGTACTTC. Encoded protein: CASSLFQVSYEQYF.

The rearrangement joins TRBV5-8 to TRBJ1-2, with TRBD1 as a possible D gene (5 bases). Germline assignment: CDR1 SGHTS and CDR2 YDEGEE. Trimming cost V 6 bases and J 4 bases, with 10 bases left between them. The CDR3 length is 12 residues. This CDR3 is CASTIGVYGYTF. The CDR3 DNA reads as TGTGCCAGCACCATAGGGGTCTATGGCTACACCTTC.

For the CDR3, the DNA is TGTGCCAGCAGCCCATTAGGTCGGGCTAGCGGGAAGACCTACGAGCAGTACTTC. As protein: CASSPLGRASGKTYEQYF. V usage is TRBV11-2 and J usage is TRBJ2-7; 9 positions agree with TRBD2. The germline V gene has CDR1 SGHAT and CDR2 FQNNGV. J gave up 2 bases and V 5 bases, and 16 bases lay outside the gene matches. The CDR3 is made up of 18 amino acids.

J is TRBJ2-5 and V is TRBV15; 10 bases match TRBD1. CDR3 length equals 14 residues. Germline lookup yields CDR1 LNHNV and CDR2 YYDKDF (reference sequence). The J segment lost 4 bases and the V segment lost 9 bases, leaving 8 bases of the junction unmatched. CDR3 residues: CATRATGGLETQYF. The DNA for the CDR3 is TGTGCCACGAGAGCGACAGGGGGCTTAGAGACCCAGTACTTC.

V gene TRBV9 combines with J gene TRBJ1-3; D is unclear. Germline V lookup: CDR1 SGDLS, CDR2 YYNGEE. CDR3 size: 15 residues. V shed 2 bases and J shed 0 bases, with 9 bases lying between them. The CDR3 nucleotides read TGTGCCAGCAGCGTCGAGGGAAACTCTGGAAACACCATATATTTT. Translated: CASSVEGNSGNTIYF.

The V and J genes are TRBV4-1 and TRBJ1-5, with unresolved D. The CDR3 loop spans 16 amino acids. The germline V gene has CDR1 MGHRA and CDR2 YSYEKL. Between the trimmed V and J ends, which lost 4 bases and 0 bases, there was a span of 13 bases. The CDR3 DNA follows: TGCGCCAGCAGCCCGCAGTCCGGGAGTAGCAATCAGCCCCAGCATTTT. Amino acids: CASSPQSGSSNQPQHF.

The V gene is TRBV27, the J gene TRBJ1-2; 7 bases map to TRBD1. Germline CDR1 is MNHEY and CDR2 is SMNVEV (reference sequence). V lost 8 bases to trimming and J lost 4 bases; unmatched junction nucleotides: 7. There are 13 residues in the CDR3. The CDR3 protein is CASGGTEFYGYTF. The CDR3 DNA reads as TGTGCCAGCGGGGGGACAGAGTTCTATGGCTACACCTTC.

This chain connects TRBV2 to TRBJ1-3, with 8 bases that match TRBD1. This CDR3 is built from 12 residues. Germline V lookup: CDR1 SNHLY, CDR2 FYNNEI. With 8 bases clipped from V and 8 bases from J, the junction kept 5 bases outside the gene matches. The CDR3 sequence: CASGDRWDTIYF. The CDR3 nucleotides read TGTGCCAGCGGGGACAGGTGGGACACCATATATTTT.

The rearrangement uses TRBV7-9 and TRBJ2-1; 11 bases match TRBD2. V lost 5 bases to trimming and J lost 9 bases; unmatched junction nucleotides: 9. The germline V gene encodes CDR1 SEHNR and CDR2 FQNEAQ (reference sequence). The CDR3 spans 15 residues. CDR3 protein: CASSRGLAGVTEQFF. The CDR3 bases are TGTGCCAGCAGCCGCGGACTAGCGGGCGTGACTGAGCAGTTCTTC.

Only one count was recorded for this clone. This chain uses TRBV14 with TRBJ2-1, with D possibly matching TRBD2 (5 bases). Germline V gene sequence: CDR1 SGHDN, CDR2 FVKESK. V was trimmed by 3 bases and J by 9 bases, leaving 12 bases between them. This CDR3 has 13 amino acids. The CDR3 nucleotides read TGTGCCAGCAGCCATTTCCCGCGGGTTGAGCAGTTCTTC. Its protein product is CASSHFPRVEQFF.

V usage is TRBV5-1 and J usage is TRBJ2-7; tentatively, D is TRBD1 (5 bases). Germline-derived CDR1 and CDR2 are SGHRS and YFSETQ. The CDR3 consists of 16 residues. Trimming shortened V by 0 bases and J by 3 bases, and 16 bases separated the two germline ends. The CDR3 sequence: CASSLAVSTTVYEQYF. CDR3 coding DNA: TGCGCCAGCAGCTTGGCCGTATCGACGACAGTCTACGAGCAGTACTTC.

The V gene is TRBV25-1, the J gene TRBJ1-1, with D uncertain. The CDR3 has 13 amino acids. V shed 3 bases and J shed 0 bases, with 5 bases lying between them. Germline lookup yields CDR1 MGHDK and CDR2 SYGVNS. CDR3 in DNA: TGTGCCAGCAGTGATAACATGAACACTGAAGCTTTCTTT. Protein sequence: CASSDNMNTEAFF.

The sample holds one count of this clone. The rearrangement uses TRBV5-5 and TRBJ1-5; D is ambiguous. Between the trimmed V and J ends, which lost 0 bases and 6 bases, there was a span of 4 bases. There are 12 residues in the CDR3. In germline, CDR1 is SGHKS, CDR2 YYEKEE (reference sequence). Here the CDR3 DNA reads TGTGCCAGCAGCTTGGGGGCTCAGCCCCAGCATTTT. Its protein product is CASSLGAQPQHF. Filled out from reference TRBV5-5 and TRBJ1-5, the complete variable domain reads DAGVTQSPTHLIKTRGQQVTLRCSPISGHKSVSWYQQVLGQGPQFIFQYYEKEERGRGNFPDRFSARQFPNYSSELNVNALLLGDSALYLCASSLGAQPQHFGDGTRLSIL.

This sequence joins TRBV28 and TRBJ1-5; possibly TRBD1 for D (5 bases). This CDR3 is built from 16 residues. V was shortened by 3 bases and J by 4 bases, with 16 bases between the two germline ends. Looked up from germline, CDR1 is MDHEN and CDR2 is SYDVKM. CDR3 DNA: TGTGCCAGCAGTTTTGAAAAGTGGGGGAGGAATCAGCCCCAGCATTTT. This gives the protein CASSFEKWGRNQPQHF.

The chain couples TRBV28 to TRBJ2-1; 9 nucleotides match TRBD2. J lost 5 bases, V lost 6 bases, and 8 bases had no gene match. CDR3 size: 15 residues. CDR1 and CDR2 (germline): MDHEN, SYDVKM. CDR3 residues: CASSHHSGGNNEQFF. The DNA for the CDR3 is TGTGCCAGCAGCCACCATAGCGGGGGTAACAATGAGCAGTTCTTC.

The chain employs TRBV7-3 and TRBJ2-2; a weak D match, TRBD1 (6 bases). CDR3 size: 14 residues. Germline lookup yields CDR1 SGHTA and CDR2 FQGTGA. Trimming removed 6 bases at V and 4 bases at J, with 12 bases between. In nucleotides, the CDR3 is TGTGCCAGCAGTCCTCCCAGGGGCACCGGGGAGCTGTTTTTT. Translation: CASSPPRGTGELFF.

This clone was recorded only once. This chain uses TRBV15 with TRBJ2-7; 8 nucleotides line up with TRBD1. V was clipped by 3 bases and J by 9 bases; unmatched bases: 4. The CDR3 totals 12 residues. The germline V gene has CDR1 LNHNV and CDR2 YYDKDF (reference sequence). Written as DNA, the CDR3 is TGTGCCACCAGCAGGCAACAGGGGGTGCAGTACTTC. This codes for CATSRQQGVQYF.

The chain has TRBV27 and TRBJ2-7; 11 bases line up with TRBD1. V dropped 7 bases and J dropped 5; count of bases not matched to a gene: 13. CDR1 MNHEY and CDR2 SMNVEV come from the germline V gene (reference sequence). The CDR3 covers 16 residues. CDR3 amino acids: CASKPTGTGGSDEQYF. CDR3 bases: TGTGCCAGCAAACCTACCGGGACAGGGGGTTCCGACGAGCAGTACTTC.

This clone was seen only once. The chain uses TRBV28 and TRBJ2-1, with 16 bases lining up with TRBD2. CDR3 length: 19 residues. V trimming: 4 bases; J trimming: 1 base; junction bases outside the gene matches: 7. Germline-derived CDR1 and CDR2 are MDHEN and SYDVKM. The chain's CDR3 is CASSWGTSGRGGSYNEQFF. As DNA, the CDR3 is TGTGCCAGCAGTTGGGGGACTAGCGGGAGGGGGGGGTCCTACAATGAGCAGTTCTTC.

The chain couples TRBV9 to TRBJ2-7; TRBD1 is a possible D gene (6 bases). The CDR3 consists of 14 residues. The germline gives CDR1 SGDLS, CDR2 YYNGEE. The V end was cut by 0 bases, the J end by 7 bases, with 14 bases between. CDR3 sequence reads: CASSVGQDPGEQYF. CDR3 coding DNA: TGTGCCAGCAGCGTAGGACAGGACCCAGGAGAGCAGTACTTC.